This T cell receptor (beta chain) was captured by sequencing in a study of beta chain features in type 1 diabetes. The entirety of the isolated RNA underwent reverse transcription, so expressed TCRB transcripts were sequenced. An average approximately 4 million reads came from naive, central memory and regulatory T cell samples. Using immunoSEQ multiplex PCR, the repertoire was profiled, and TCRdb retains in-frame clones only, with some absent. The sample contains around 320,000 clones, less than 15% of which appear only once. Trimming at V came to 3 bases and at J to 1 base, leaving 5 bases not matched to a gene. The length of the CDR3 is 16 residues. Germline lookup yields CDR1 SGHRS and CDR2 YFSETQ. This clone was observed a single time. Its antigen is not known. General study findings and limits: A pattern of fewer insertions and more deletions at VDJ junctions was seen in type 1 diabetes patients.

The authors sorted CD4+ naive, central memory, regulatory and stem cell-like memory cells via CD45RO/CCR7/CD25/CD127/CD95/CD27. The sequencing sample was made of central memory CD4+ T cells from blood. This receptor was obtained from a man aged 25-45 years in good health. The V call is TRBV5-1, the J call TRBJ2-2, with TRBD2 matching over 8 bases. For the CDR3, the DNA is TGCGCCAGCAGCTGGACCAGCGGGGGGAACACCGGGGAGCTGTTTTTT. It is translated as CASSWTSGGNTGELFF.